This section outlines one T cell receptor beta chain sequence together with its context. Its binding antigen is unknown. Base qualities are not recorded, but no much larger clone differs from it by a single base. The data belong to a study of CD8 T cells in Susac syndrome (dated by TCRdb to the late 2010s). As for the study more broadly: Repertoire sequencing was used to test whether CD8+ T cell activation and differentiation in Susac syndrome was antigen driven.

From a lookup of the germline V gene (reference sequence), CDR1 and CDR2 are DFQATT and SNEGSKA. The CDR3 runs 14 residues from the cysteine to the phenylalanine. Only the CDR3 DNA stays, 42 bases, in frame from base 1. V drops 6 bases and J drops 6 bases, leaving 21 bases in between. Points the paper makes about the study in general: The number of individuals in the TCR sequencing and HLA analysis was acknowledged as relatively small.

RNA was extracted using the RNeasy kit, and about 0.5 to 1 ug of the RNA was reverse transcribed with random hexamers. TCR beta CDR3 regions were amplified with the immunoSEQ multiplex PCR assay covering 54 Vbeta and 13 Jbeta segments. PCR amplification bias was corrected using a synthetic template baseline for primer optimization and computational correction. The source study handled its data this way. Reads were assigned to V, D and J genes according to IMGT and analyzed in immunoSEQ Analyzer, with only productive sequences retained. Clonality was calculated as one minus the Shannon entropy normalized by log2 of the number of productive unique sequences. For each patient and control, public and private clones were evaluated within the 100 most prevalent clones. Clones were defined as Susac-specific if absent from the healthy and MS cohorts, from 900 to 1,300 published viral clones and from other ImmuneACCESS disease sequences. TCRdb ran its own pipeline on the public reads, namely fastp trimming at Q25 and MiXCR clone calling, and kept in-frame beta chains. Rows with a matching CDR3 protein are joined into one entry that keeps the most common DNA and genes. These V and J calls derive from TCRdb rather than the authors' analysis. This sample holds 180,000 or so distinct CDR3 sequences; roughly 96% were observed only once. Together, the top ten hold 0.085% to 0.095% of the sample.

High-throughput TCR beta sequencing profiled peripheral blood CD8+ and CD4+ T cells from healthy donors, Susac syndrome patients and multiple sclerosis patients. The multiple sclerosis controls were treatment-naive patients whose relapsing-remitting disease, either stable or active, fulfilled the revised McDonald criteria. Bulk CD8+ and CD4+ T cells were purified magnetically by negative isolation, whereas CD8+ TEMRA cells were enriched by FACS. Blood was drawn into EDTA tubes, processed within 24 hours, and PBMCs were isolated by density gradient centrifugation. PBMCs intended for TCR sequencing were frozen in liquid nitrogen and were later thawed in a 37 degrees C water bath. A purity of at least 90% was achieved for sorted or isolated CD4+, CD8+ and CD8+ TEMRA cells.

Sequenced: CD4+ T cells from PBMCs. The chain uses TRBV20-1 and TRBJ2-7; the D segment could be TRBD1, given 6 matching bases. This clonotype originated in a human donor with multiple sclerosis. The encoded CDR3 is CSARWGPSRSEQYF. At the DNA level, the sequence is TGCAGTGCCCGCTGGGGGCCGTCTAGGAGCGAGCAGTACTTC.